Following are 32 T cell receptor beta chains from one sample sequenced in a study of blood T cell repertoires in COVID-19. The protocol was immunoSEQ multiplex PCR, while the TCRdb copy is restricted to in-frame clones and leaves out a portion. The sample contains about 220,000 clones, roughly 84% of which appear only once. The sequenced material came from PBMCs or T cells enriched from blood (not recorded which). Receptors were obtained from a woman in her thirties or forties who had recovered from COVID-19.

The count of this clone is one. This chain connects TRBV10-3 to TRBJ2-7; 11 bases align to TRBD2. Germline V gene lookup returns CDR1 ENHRY and CDR2 SYGVKD. The V gene end was trimmed by 8 bases and the J gene end by 4 bases; junction bases not matched to a gene: 10. The CDR3 sequence is 15 residues long. The CDR3 coding sequence is TGTGCCATCTCCAGAAGAACTAGCGGGAGTTACGAGCAGTACTTC. Amino acid sequence: CAISRRTSGSYEQYF.

The chain couples TRBV11-3 to TRBJ1-1; the D gene is possibly TRBD1 (5 bases). The CDR3 sequence is 14 residues long. Trimming shortened V by 4 bases and J by 4 bases, and 13 bases separated the two germline ends. CDR1 and CDR2 (germline): SGHNT, YENEEA. CDR3 sequence: CASSSRGTGTEAFF. CDR3 in DNA: TGTGCCAGCAGCTCACGGGGGACGGGCACTGAAGCTTTCTTT.

V is TRBV19 and J is TRBJ2-2; the D gene is possibly TRBD2 (5 bases). There are 13 residues in the CDR3. Germline CDR1 LNHDA, CDR2 SQIVND (reference sequence). V was trimmed by 3 bases and J by 7 bases, leaving 9 bases between them. The CDR3 coding sequence is TGTGCCAGTAGTATCGGGGTAGGCGGGGAGCTGTTTTTT. Residues: CASSIGVGGELFF.

The chain couples TRBV29-1 to TRBJ2-3; a weak D match, TRBD1 (6 bases). Germline V gene sequence: CDR1 SQVTM, CDR2 ANQGSEA. The V end lost 1 base, the J end lost 2 bases, and 16 bases lay between the germline ends. The CDR3 contains 16 residues. The CDR3 protein is CSVEGVGGRDTDTQYF. The CDR3 DNA is TGCAGCGTTGAAGGGGTAGGGGGTAGGGACACAGATACGCAGTATTTT.

The rearrangement links TRBV10-1 to TRBJ2-7; D is perhaps TRBD2 (6 bases). The CDR3 has 15 residues. CDR1 and CDR2 (germline): WNHNN, SYGVQD (reference sequence). The V end lost 3 bases, the J end lost 3 bases, and 15 bases lay between the germline ends. The CDR3 nucleotides read TGCGCCAGCAGTGACCCCGAGGGCGGGAACTACGAGCAGTACTTC. It yields the protein CASSDPEGGNYEQYF.

The chain couples TRBV15 to TRBJ1-5; D remains ambiguous. Germline lookup yields CDR1 LNHNV and CDR2 YYDKDF (reference sequence). This CDR3 is built from 13 residues. Trimming stripped 0 bases from V and 4 bases from J, with 4 bases between. CDR3 amino acids: CATSRDPNQPQHF. The DNA of the CDR3 is TGTGCCACCAGCAGAGATCCTAATCAGCCCCAGCATTTT. Variable domain in full (rest from reference TRBV15 and TRBJ1-5): DAMVIQNPRYQVTQFGKPVTLSCSQTLNHNVMYWYQQKSSQAPKLLFHYYDKDFNNEADTPDNFQSRRPNTSFCFLDIRSPGLGDTAMYLCATSRDPNQPQHFGDGTRLSIL.

The J gene is TRBJ1-6, the V gene TRBV5-1; 8 nucleotides line up with TRBD1. Germline V gene lookup returns CDR1 SGHRS and CDR2 YFSETQ. After removal of 5 bases from V and 10 bases from J, the junction contained 8 bases not matched to a gene. The CDR3 loop spans 14 amino acids. For the CDR3, the DNA is TGCGCCAGCAGAGCGGACAGGGTAGAATCACCCCTCCACTTT. Protein: CASRADRVESPLHF.

The chain uses TRBV19 and TRBJ1-2, with D perhaps TRBD1 (6 bases). Per germline, CDR1 LNHDA and CDR2 SQIVND (reference sequence). V was shortened by 2 bases and J by 4 bases, with 11 bases between the two germline ends. The CDR3 is 14 residues long. CDR3 protein: CASSISRGGYGYTF. The CDR3 bases are TGTGCCAGTAGTATATCTAGAGGGGGCTATGGCTACACCTTC.

The chain recombines TRBV3-1 (or the pseudogene TRBV3-2) with TRBJ1-2; 7 bases agree with TRBD1. Germline-derived CDR1 and CDR2 are LGHDT and YNNKEL (reference sequence). The CDR3 loop spans 13 amino acids. V was clipped by 5 bases and J by 6 bases; unmatched bases: 6. The DNA of the CDR3 is TGTGCCAGCAGCGCACAGGGGCCTAATGGCTACACCTTC. Translated, it gives CASSAQGPNGYTF.

The chain combines TRBV7-9 with TRBJ1-2; 7 bases are a match to TRBD1. Germline values: CDR1 SEHNR, CDR2 FQNEAQ (reference sequence). The V gene end was trimmed by 5 bases and the J gene end by 8 bases; junction bases not matched to a gene: 11. The CDR3 extends over 14 amino acids. CDR3 coding DNA: TGTGCCAGCAGCCAGGCGGACAGGAGGAGGGGCTACACCTTC. Protein: CASSQADRRRGYTF. The whole variable domain, remainder taken from reference TRBV7-9 and TRBJ1-2, is DTGVSQNPRHKITKRGQNVTFRCDPISEHNRLYWYRQTLGQGPEFLTYFQNEAQLEKSRLLSDRFSAERPKGSFSTLEIQRTEQGDSAMYLCASSQADRRRGYTFGSGTRLTVV.

This chain uses TRBV19 with TRBJ1-5, with no clear D. The V end was cut by 5 bases, the J end by 1 base, with 6 bases between. The CDR3 is 13 residues long. CDR1 and CDR2 (germline): LNHDA, SQIVND (reference sequence). The CDR3 nucleotides are TGTGCCAGTAGTGGGCAGAGCAATCAGCCCCAGCATTTT. The encoded protein is CASSGQSNQPQHF.

This clone was counted a single time. CDR3 amino acids: CASSLAATGGSSGNTIYF. DNA of the CDR3: TGCGCCAGCAGCTTGGCCGCGACAGGGGGATCCTCTGGAAACACCATATATTTT. The chain joins TRBV5-1 to TRBJ1-3, with 9 bases aligning to TRBD1. Germline V lookup: CDR1 SGHRS, CDR2 YFSETQ. CDR3 length: 18 residues. The V segment lost 0 bases and the J segment 0 bases; nucleotides outside the gene matches: 7.

In this sample, this clone turned up a few times. The chain is built from TRBV19 and TRBJ1-1, with D unclear. Germline CDR1 is LNHDA and CDR2 is SQIVND (reference sequence). This CDR3 has 13 amino acids. V lost 1 base to trimming and J lost 6 bases, with 9 bases between them. DNA for the CDR3: TGTGCCAGTAGTATAGGGAGGCGGGCTGAAGCTTTCTTT. It specifies CASSIGRRAEAFF.

This clone was counted a few times. The chain recombines TRBV15 with TRBJ1-5; a possible D gene is TRBD1 (5 bases). Trimming left V 1 base short and J 3 bases short, with 7 bases between. The germline V gene has CDR1 LNHNV and CDR2 YYDKDF (reference sequence). The CDR3 is 14 amino acids. The CDR3 DNA is TGTGCCACCAGCAGAGGGGGCTTCAATCAGCCCCAGCATTTT. It specifies CATSRGGFNQPQHF.

The rearrangement links TRBV16 to TRBJ2-1, with 16 nucleotides matching TRBD2. The CDR3 spans 15 residues. Looked up from germline, CDR1 is KGHSY and CDR2 is FQNENV. Trimming at V came to 4 bases and at J to 10 bases, leaving 4 bases not matched to a gene. The chain's CDR3 is CASSPVGLAGGEQFF. CDR3 nucleotides: TGTGCCAGCAGCCCCGTGGGACTAGCGGGAGGGGAGCAGTTCTTC.

The chain recombines TRBV27 with TRBJ1-4; D call uncertain. Germline V gene sequence: CDR1 MNHEY, CDR2 SMNVEV (reference sequence). CDR3 length equals 15 residues. The ends were cut back, 5 bases at V and 8 bases at J, with 18 bases in the middle. This CDR3 reads CASSPLGLVWEKLFF. CDR3 sequence (DNA): TGTGCCAGCAGTCCCTTGGGCCTGGTGTGGGAAAAACTGTTTTTT.

The genes are TRBV5-4 and TRBJ1-4, with a possible D match to TRBD1 (5 bases). The length of the CDR3 is 14 residues. CDR1 is SGHNT, CDR2 YYREEE, per germline (reference sequence). Trimming took off 1 base at V and 3 bases at J, with 7 bases between the two ends. The CDR3 DNA is TGTGCCAGCAGCTTGCAGGGATCTAATGAAAAACTGTTTTTT. Translating it yields CASSLQGSNEKLFF. Full variable domain (rest looked up from reference TRBV5-4 and TRBJ1-4): ETGVTQSPTHLIKTRGQQVTLRCSSQSGHNTVSWYQQALGQGPQFIFQYYREEENGRGNFPPRFSGLQFPNYSSELNVNALELDDSALYLCASSLQGSNEKLFFGSGTQLSVL.

This clone was recorded once. The chain employs TRBV6-5 and TRBJ1-1; TRBD1 is a possible D gene (5 bases). The length of the CDR3 is 14 residues. The V end lost 7 bases, the J end lost 4 bases, and 16 bases lay between the germline ends. Looked up from germline, CDR1 is MNHEY and CDR2 is SVGAGI. The CDR3 DNA reads as TGTGCCAGCATCATTCAGGTCGGGGGCACTGAAGCTTTCTTT. Protein: CASIIQVGGTEAFF.

The V gene is TRBV11-2, the J gene TRBJ1-2; D perhaps matches TRBD1 (5 bases). Trimming cost V 1 base and J 4 bases, with 16 bases left between them. The CDR3 extends over 16 amino acids. Germline loops: CDR1 SGHAT, CDR2 FQNNGV. The CDR3 DNA follows: TGTGCCAGCAGCTTAGGGAGGGGCAGGGTAGGCTATGGCTACACCTTC. This translates into CASSLGRGRVGYGYTF.

This clone appeared a few times. This chain uses TRBV10-1 with TRBJ1-1, with D maybe TRBD1 (6 bases). The germline V and J ends were trimmed by 0 bases and 6 bases, with 8 bases remaining between them. Germline CDR1 WNHNN, CDR2 SYGVQD (reference sequence). CDR3 size: 13 residues. The CDR3 is CASSESGQPEAFF. CDR3 DNA sequence: TGCGCCAGCAGTGAGTCCGGACAGCCTGAAGCTTTCTTT.

The chain links TRBV5-1 to TRBJ1-4, with a possible D match to TRBD1 (5 bases). The V and J ends lost 0 bases and 7 bases respectively, with 13 bases between them. The V gene's germline CDR1 is SGHRS and CDR2 YFSETQ. There are 15 residues in the CDR3. For the CDR3, the DNA is TGCGCCAGCAGCTTGGTCGGGGGAGGTGGTGAAAAACTGTTTTTT. This codes for CASSLVGGGGEKLFF.

J is TRBJ2-6 and V is TRBV5-6; 9 bases map to TRBD2. The CDR3 length is 18 residues. The V gene end was trimmed by 0 bases and the J gene end by 1 base; junction bases not matched to a gene: 5. The germline V gene encodes CDR1 SGHDT and CDR2 YYEEEE. Here the CDR3 DNA reads TGTGCCAGCAGCTTGGGGGTAGCGGGAGTATCTGGGGCCAACGTCCTGACTTTC. Protein: CASSLGVAGVSGANVLTF.

The chain links TRBV6-1 to TRBJ1-5, with 10 bases lining up with TRBD1. J gave up 1 base and V 4 bases, and 4 bases lay outside the gene matches. This CDR3 region has 16 residues. From germline, CDR1 is MNHNS and CDR2 SASEGT. In nucleotides, the CDR3 is TGTGCCAGCAGTGCCCCGGGACAGGGGAGCAATCAGCCCCAGCATTTT. It specifies CASSAPGQGSNQPQHF.

In this sample, this clone turned up many times. This chain uses TRBV30 with TRBJ1-2, with TRBD1 as a possible D gene (5 bases). The CDR3 is 15 amino acids. The germline gives CDR1 GTSNPN, CDR2 SVGIG (reference sequence). Trimming left V 0 bases short and J 5 bases short, with 16 bases between. This chain's CDR3 is CAWSVAPFQGYGYTF. The CDR3 nucleotides read TGTGCCTGGAGTGTAGCCCCGTTTCAGGGTTATGGCTACACCTTC.

The chain is built from TRBV4-3 and TRBJ2-2; 13 positions match TRBD2. The germline V gene encodes CDR1 LGHNA and CDR2 YSLEER. The V gene end was trimmed by 3 bases and the J gene end by 5 bases; junction bases not matched to a gene: 3. This CDR3 region has 16 residues. The CDR3 protein is CASSQGLAGLTGELFF. The CDR3 DNA sequence: TGCGCCAGCAGCCAGGGACTAGCGGGACTAACCGGGGAGCTGTTTTTT.

The chain links TRBV10-1 to TRBJ2-1, with TRBD2 matching over 9 bases. Germline V gene sequence: CDR1 WNHNN, CDR2 SYGVQD (reference sequence). The length of the CDR3 is 14 residues. Trimming took 3 bases from V and 10 from J; bases not matched to a gene: 7. The CDR3 coding sequence is TGCGCCAGCAGTGATGGGCTAGCGGGAAGGGAGCAGTTCTTC. Translated, it gives CASSDGLAGREQFF.

The chain couples TRBV2 to TRBJ1-5; TRBD1 matches at 7 bases. With 5 bases clipped from V and 6 bases from J, the junction kept 7 bases outside the gene matches. CDR1 and CDR2 from the germline V gene are SNHLY and FYNNEI. This CDR3 region has 14 residues. The CDR3 loop is CASSLPDRAQPQHF. The CDR3 DNA is TGTGCCAGCAGTCTACCAGACAGGGCTCAGCCCCAGCATTTT.

This clone came up once. This chain joins TRBV6-5 and TRBJ1-2; 10 nucleotides agree with TRBD1. There are 15 residues in the CDR3. Germline CDR1 and CDR2: MNHEY and SVGAGI. The CDR3 reads CAGRDRGYTNYGYTF. CDR3 coding DNA: TGTGCAGGACGGGACAGGGGCTACACTAACTATGGCTACACCTTC.

V gene TRBV2 combines with J gene TRBJ1-5, with 9 bases identical to TRBD1. Germline lookup yields CDR1 SNHLY and CDR2 FYNNEI. The CDR3 is 15 residues long. Germline trimming cut 1 base from V and 6 bases from J; bases unmatched to any gene: 4. CDR3 nucleotides: TGTGCCAGCAGTGAAGAACAGGGGGCTTTTCAGCCCCAGCATTTT. This codes for CASSEEQGAFQPQHF.

V gene TRBV5-3 combines with J gene TRBJ2-7, with D perhaps matching TRBD2 (6 bases). TRBV5-3 has ORF status, its function being uncertain. V was shortened by 0 bases and J by 4 bases, with 17 bases between the two germline ends. CDR3 length equals 16 residues. CDR3 in amino acids: CARSLGDLIARYEQYV. CDR3 sequence (DNA): TGTGCCAGAAGCTTGGGGGACTTAATTGCAAGATACGAGCAGTACGTC.

The chain recombines TRBV4-1 with TRBJ2-5; 11 bases are shared with TRBD1. This CDR3 is built from 16 residues. V gave up 3 bases and J gave up 1 base; unmatched junction bases: 4. The germline V gene has CDR1 MGHRA and CDR2 YSYEKL. The CDR3 is CASSHGDRGTQETQYF. DNA for the CDR3: TGCGCCAGCAGCCACGGGGACAGGGGGACCCAAGAGACCCAGTACTTC.

The rearrangement links TRBV6-5 to TRBJ1-3; D is possibly TRBD1 (5 bases). Trimming removed 7 bases at V and 3 bases at J, with 10 bases between. This CDR3 has 13 residues. Germline assignment: CDR1 MNHEY and CDR2 SVGAGI. CDR3 residues: CASKLTVGNTIYF. The CDR3 DNA follows: TGTGCCAGCAAGCTGACAGTTGGAAACACCATATATTTT.